This is a list of T cell receptor beta chains from one sample in a study of blood T cell repertoires in COVID-19. Using immunoSEQ multiplex PCR, the repertoire was profiled, and TCRdb retains in-frame clones only, with some absent. The sample consists of almost 55,000 clones, 75% to 90% of them appearing once. The material sequenced was peripheral blood. These TCRs come from a human donor in a cohort sampled during active COVID-19. Both conserved end residues are part of each CDR3. The D gene is left open where the match is weak. Size tells how often a clone was seen (once, few, many) or the class of an expanded clone, and some rows leave it out.

CDR3nt | CDR3aa | j_gene | d_gene | v_gene | abundance
TGCGCCAGCAGCCCGCGGGAGGGCGGAAACACTGAAGCTTTCTTT | CASSPREGGNTEAFF | TRBJ1-1 | NA | TRBV5-1 | NA
TGTGCCAGCGAGGGGGCGCGGGGCACTGAAGCTTTCTTT | CASEGARGTEAFF | TRBJ1-1 | TRBD1 | TRBV2 | NA
TGTGCCAGCAGCCCGCGAAGGGACAGCTCGAGGGATCAGCCCCAGCATTTT | CASSPRRDSSRDQPQHF | TRBJ1-5 | TRBD1 | TRBV3-1/TRBV3-2 | few
TGTGCCAGCAGTTACTCCGGAGGGGGCGCAAGCCACGAGCAGTACTTC | CASSYSGGGASHEQYF | TRBJ2-7 | NA | TRBV6-2/TRBV6-3 | NA
TGCGCCAGCAGCTTGGAAGGAGGTAAAAACACTGAAGCTTTCTTT | CASSLEGGKNTEAFF | TRBJ1-1 | NA | TRBV5-1 | once
TGTGCCAGCAGCCCCCAACCCCGACAGGGAACTGCTTTCTTT | CASSPQPRQGTAFF | TRBJ1-1 | TRBD1 | TRBV9 | NA
TGTGCCAGCAGAGACAGGGATTTGGCCTACGAGCAGTACTTC | CASRDRDLAYEQYF | TRBJ2-7 | TRBD1 | TRBV2 | NA
TGTGCCAGCAGTGTATTCCAGGGCCCCTACGAGCAGTACTTC | CASSVFQGPYEQYF | TRBJ2-7 | NA | TRBV2 | once
TGTGCCAGCAGCACAGGGGTGGGCGAAAAACTGTTTTTT | CASSTGVGEKLFF | TRBJ1-4 | TRBD1 | TRBV12-3/TRBV12-4 | NA
TGTGCCAGCAGCGTACCACCGGGACAGGGGGTGGAAGGGGCCAACGTCCTGACTTTC | CASSVPPGQGVEGANVLTF | TRBJ2-6 | TRBD1 | TRBV9 | NA
TGTGCCATCAGTGAAAGCGGAGGGACAGGGATCGCCGAGCAGTACTTC | CAISESGGTGIAEQYF | TRBJ2-7 | TRBD1 | TRBV10-3 | NA
TGCAGCGGCCGACAGGGGAACACTGAAGCTTTCTTT | CSGRQGNTEAFF | TRBJ1-1 | TRBD1 | TRBV29-1 | NA
TGTGCCAGCAGCCGGACAGGGGGCGCATCTAACTATGGCTACACCTTC | CASSRTGGASNYGYTF | TRBJ1-2 | TRBD1 | TRBV11-1 | NA
TGTGCCAGCAGCTCCAGGGAGGTCGCGGCTGGCTACACCTTC | CASSSREVAAGYTF | TRBJ1-2 | NA | TRBV7-9 | NA
TGTGCCAGCAGTTTCGACAGGGATGGTAATTCACCCCTCCACTTT | CASSFDRDGNSPLHF | TRBJ1-6 | TRBD1 | TRBV27 | NA
TGCGCCAGCAGTAGGACAGGGGCGCGAAGAAACTATGGCTACACCTTC | CASSRTGARRNYGYTF | TRBJ1-2 | TRBD1 | TRBV10-1 | NA
TGCGCCAGCAGCCAAAGGACACGAGCTAACTATGGCTACACCTTC | CASSQRTRANYGYTF | TRBJ1-2 | NA | TRBV4-3 | medium-sized
TGTGCCAGCAGTTACGGGGCAACCTCCTACGAGCAGTACTTC | CASSYGATSYEQYF | TRBJ2-7 | NA | TRBV6-5 | NA
TGTGCCAGCAGGGGGACAGGGATGGACGAGCAGTACTTC | CASRGTGMDEQYF | TRBJ2-7 | TRBD1 | TRBV2 | NA
TGCGCCAGCGGCCTGGGGGCTAGCACAGATACGCAGTATTTT | CASGLGASTDTQYF | TRBJ2-3 | NA | TRBV5-1 | NA
TGTGCCAGTACCGCGGACAGGGTGCGAAACACCATATATTTT | CASTADRVRNTIYF | TRBJ1-3 | TRBD1 | TRBV19 | few
TGTGCCAGCAGCATCCGGGGGAGTTCCGAAAAACTGTTTTTT | CASSIRGSSEKLFF | TRBJ1-4 | NA | TRBV11-2 | NA
TGTGCCAGCTCACCCCAGGCACCTTCAGGGGGCTCCGAGCAGTACTTC | CASSPQAPSGGSEQYF | TRBJ2-7 | TRBD1 | TRBV18 | NA
TGCGCCAGCAGCCCGGGACAGAATAATGGCTACACCTTC | CASSPGQNNGYTF | TRBJ1-2 | TRBD1 | TRBV5-1 | NA
TGTGCCAGTCTGATTCAGGGGAGTGATGGCTACACCTTC | CASLIQGSDGYTF | TRBJ1-2 | NA | TRBV28 | NA
TGCAGCGTTGAAGTCAGGACTAGCGTTCACAATGAGCAGTTCTTC | CSVEVRTSVHNEQFF | TRBJ2-1 | TRBD2 | TRBV29-1 | NA
TGCGCCAGCAGGGGGGAGGGACGAGACATTCAGTACTTC | CASRGEGRDIQYF | TRBJ2-4 | TRBD2 | TRBV5-1 | NA
TGTGCCAGCTCACGACAATCAGCGGGAGGCCCCTACGAGCAGTACTTC | CASSRQSAGGPYEQYF | TRBJ2-7 | TRBD2 | TRBV18 | NA
TGCGCCAGCCAAAGGGACAGGGGGGGCAATGAGCAGTTCTTC | CASQRDRGGNEQFF | TRBJ2-1 | TRBD1 | TRBV10-1 | NA
TGTGCCACCAGCAGAAGGACAGGGGGGTCTGAAGCTTTCTTT | CATSRRTGGSEAFF | TRBJ1-1 | TRBD1 | TRBV15 | NA
TGTGCCAGCAGTAGGACAGATTTATCACCCCTCCACTTT | CASSRTDLSPLHF | TRBJ1-6 | NA | TRBV25-1 | NA
TGCGCCAGCAGCCTATCATCCCTTATTGCCGAGACCCAGTACTTC | CASSLSSLIAETQYF | TRBJ2-5 | NA | TRBV5-1 | NA
TGTGCCAGCAGTACCCTAGCGGGGGGGCAGACAGATACGCAGTATTTT | CASSTLAGGQTDTQYF | TRBJ2-3 | TRBD2 | TRBV2 | NA
TGTGCCAGTATCCCGGGACAGAACACCGGGGAGCTGTTTTTT | CASIPGQNTGELFF | TRBJ2-2 | NA | TRBV19 | once
TGTGCCAGCAGCGTGGGGGGAGGCCTCACAGATACGCAGTATTTT | CASSVGGGLTDTQYF | TRBJ2-3 | NA | TRBV9 | NA
TGTGCCAGCAGCTCTGGGGGGGACAATCAGCCCCAGCATTTT | CASSSGGDNQPQHF | TRBJ1-5 | NA | TRBV11-1 | NA
TGTGCCAGCCAGGGAGGACAGGGGGTATACGAGCAGTACTTC | CASQGGQGVYEQYF | TRBJ2-7 | TRBD1 | TRBV6-5 | NA
TGTGCCAGCAGCACTCGACAGGGGGCTATTGGTGGCTACACCTTC | CASSTRQGAIGGYTF | TRBJ1-2 | TRBD1 | TRBV5-4 | NA
TGCGCCAGCAATAGGGGGTGGGCCCATAGCAATCAGCCCCAGCATTTT | CASNRGWAHSNQPQHF | TRBJ1-5 | NA | TRBV10-2 | NA
TGTGCCGATAAGCTGGGGACTAGTGACTATGGCTACACCTTC | CADKLGTSDYGYTF | TRBJ1-2 | NA | TRBV7-2 | NA
TGCGCCAGCAGCTTTACAGGGGGTACAGATACGCAGTATTTT | CASSFTGGTDTQYF | TRBJ2-3 | TRBD1 | TRBV5-1 | NA
TGTGCCAGCAGCTTAATGCGGTCCGACGAGCAGTACTTC | CASSLMRSDEQYF | TRBJ2-7 | NA | TRBV7-9 | NA